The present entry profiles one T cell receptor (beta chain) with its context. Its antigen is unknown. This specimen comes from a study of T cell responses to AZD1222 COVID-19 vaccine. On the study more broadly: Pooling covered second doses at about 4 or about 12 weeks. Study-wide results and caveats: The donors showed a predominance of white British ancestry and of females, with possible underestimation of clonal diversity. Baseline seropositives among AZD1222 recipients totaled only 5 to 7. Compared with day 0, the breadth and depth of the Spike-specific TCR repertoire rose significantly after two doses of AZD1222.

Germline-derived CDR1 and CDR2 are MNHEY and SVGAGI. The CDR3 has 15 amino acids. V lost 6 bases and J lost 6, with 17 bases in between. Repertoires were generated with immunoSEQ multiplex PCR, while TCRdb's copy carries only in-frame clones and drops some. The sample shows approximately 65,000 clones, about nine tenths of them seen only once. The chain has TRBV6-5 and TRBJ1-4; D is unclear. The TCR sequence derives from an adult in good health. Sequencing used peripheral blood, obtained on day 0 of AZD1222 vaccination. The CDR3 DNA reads TGTGCCAGCAGGCCCGGAGGAACCTACGATGAAAAACTGTTTTTT. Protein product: CASRPGGTYDEKLFF.